These T cell receptor beta chains were read from a single sample in a study of blood T cell repertoires in COVID-19. The table came from immunoSEQ multiplex PCR; TCRdb's copy has only in-frame clones and leaves some out. The sample shows approximately 220,000 clones, less than 90% of them seen only once. Sequenced input: PBMCs or T cells enriched from blood (not recorded which). The receptors originated from a woman in her twenties or thirties who had recovered from COVID-19. The CDR3 runs from the conserved cysteine through the conserved F or W. A D gene is named only where the DNA matches it firmly. Some rows mark clone size as missing; the rest say once, few, many or name a class of expanded clone.

TRBJ1-2,TRBV4-1,NA,TRBD1,CASGPSTGVNYGYTF,TGCGCCAGCGGACCATCGACAGGGGTTAACTATGGCTACACCTTC
TRBJ1-1,TRBV19,NA,TRBD1,CASELSMTGGTEAFF,TGTGCCAGTGAACTATCAATGACAGGGGGCACTGAAGCTTTCTTT
TRBJ1-1,TRBV12-3/TRBV12-4,NA,NA,CASSSTGNTEAFF,TGTGCCAGCAGTTCGACAGGAAACACTGAAGCTTTCTTT
TRBJ1-3,TRBV19,NA,NA,CASKSFAFSGNTIYF,TGTGCCAGTAAGTCTTTCGCGTTCTCTGGAAACACCATATATTTT
TRBJ1-2,TRBV7-9,NA,NA,CASSLIGSEIYGYTF,TGTGCCAGCAGCTTAATCGGGTCCGAAATCTATGGCTACACCTTC
TRBJ1-1,TRBV6-5,NA,NA,CASSYSRRGGFTEAFF,TGTGCCAGCAGTTACTCGAGAAGGGGGGGTTTCACTGAAGCTTTCTTT
TRBJ2-3,TRBV7-9,NA,TRBD1,CASSPLPGQVTSTDTQYF,TGTGCCAGCAGCCCGCTCCCGGGACAGGTGACTAGCACAGATACGCAGTATTTT
TRBJ2-7,TRBV6-6,once,NA,CASSHNIYEQYF,TGTGCCAGCAGTCATAACATCTACGAGCAGTACTTC
TRBJ1-6,TRBV14,NA,TRBD1,CASSPVTGANSPLHF,TGTGCCAGCAGCCCAGTGACAGGGGCAAATTCACCCCTCCACTTT
TRBJ2-3,TRBV14,once,NA,CASSQVQGGGTDTQYF,TGTGCCAGCAGCCAAGTTCAGGGGGGAGGCACAGATACGCAGTATTTT
TRBJ2-1,TRBV7-6,NA,TRBD2,CASSTPKLAGGLYNEQFF,TGTGCCAGCAGCACCCCGAAACTAGCGGGGGGCCTCTACAATGAGCAGTTCTTC
TRBJ2-4,TRBV9,NA,NA,CASSVWGEKNIQYF,TGTGCCAGCAGCGTTTGGGGGGAGAAAAACATTCAGTACTTC
TRBJ1-2,TRBV5-4,NA,NA,CASSLVGGRYGYTF,TGTGCCAGCAGCTTGGTGGGGGGGCGTTATGGCTACACCTTC
TRBJ2-7,TRBV6-1,NA,NA,CASSLEGKQYF,TGTGCCAGCAGCCTTGAGGGAAAGCAGTACTTC
TRBJ1-1,TRBV9,NA,NA,CASSVVSGNTEAFF,TGTGCCAGCAGCGTAGTTTCCGGGAACACTGAAGCTTTCTTT
TRBJ1-1,TRBV7-9,NA,NA,CASSRYLSSEAFF,TGTGCCAGCAGCCGGTACCTGAGCTCTGAAGCTTTCTTT
TRBJ2-5,TRBV10-3,NA,TRBD2,CAISESKGGLAEETQYF,TGTGCCATCAGTGAGTCTAAAGGGGGACTAGCGGAAGAGACCCAGTACTTC
TRBJ1-3,TRBV4-1,few,NA,CASSQTYSQGPGNTIYF,TGCGCCAGCAGCCAAACGTATTCCCAGGGGCCTGGAAACACCATATATTTT
TRBJ1-5,TRBV7-9,NA,TRBD1,CASSLGTGSQPQHF,TGTGCCAGCAGCTTAGGGACAGGGTCTCAGCCCCAGCATTTT
TRBJ2-5,TRBV7-3,NA,NA,CASSPAPDQETQYF,TGTGCCAGCAGCCCCGCCCCGGACCAAGAGACCCAGTACTTC
TRBJ2-1,TRBV6-5,NA,NA,CASLRSRDNEQFF,TGTGCCAGCCTACGGTCCAGGGACAATGAGCAGTTCTTC
TRBJ2-1,TRBV11-1,NA,TRBD1,CASSREDRGVDEQFF,TGTGCCAGCAGCCGGGAGGACAGGGGCGTGGATGAGCAGTTCTTC
TRBJ1-1,TRBV10-3,NA,NA,CAINTGTPNTEAFF,TGTGCCATCAACACCGGGACACCGAACACTGAAGCTTTCTTT
TRBJ2-3,TRBV4-3,NA,NA,CASSQSFLGTDTQYF,TGCGCCAGCAGCCAATCGTTTCTCGGCACAGATACGCAGTATTTT
TRBJ1-5,TRBV12-5,NA,NA,CASGPLLAGQPQHF,TGTGCTAGTGGTCCCCTCCTCGCAGGTCAGCCCCAGCATTTT
TRBJ2-7,TRBV6-5,NA,NA,CASSYSIRGSYEQYF,TGTGCCAGCAGTTACTCGATTAGGGGTTCCTACGAGCAGTACTTC
TRBJ2-7,TRBV7-9,NA,NA,CASSVPQGSYEQYF,TGTGCCAGCAGCGTCCCCCAGGGATCCTACGAGCAGTACTTC
TRBJ2-1,TRBV4-3,NA,TRBD2,CASSQDNLAGSYNEQFF,TGCGCCAGCAGCCAAGATAACCTAGCGGGGAGTTACAATGAGCAGTTCTTC
TRBJ2-7,TRBV3-1/TRBV3-2,NA,NA,CASAGTDSYEQYF,TGTGCCAGCGCCGGGACTGACTCCTACGAGCAGTACTTC
TRBJ1-2,TRBV4-1,few,NA,CASSRQVENYGYTF,TGCGCCAGCAGCCGACAGGTTGAAAACTATGGCTACACCTTC
TRBJ2-7,TRBV12-3/TRBV12-4,NA,NA,CASSYGGQYF,TGTGCCAGCAGTTACGGAGGTCAGTACTTC
TRBJ2-7,TRBV15,NA,NA,CATSTRATGYEQYF,TGTGCCACCAGCACCCGCGCTACAGGGTACGAGCAGTACTTC
TRBJ1-5,TRBV6-5,NA,TRBD1,CASSLQGASNQPQHF,TGTGCCAGCAGCTTACAGGGGGCGAGCAATCAGCCCCAGCATTTT
TRBJ2-7,TRBV5-1,NA,NA,CASSLTPGRNPTRQYF,TGCGCCAGCAGCTTAACCCCAGGGAGGAACCCTACGAGGCAGTACTTC
TRBJ2-2,TRBV7-2,NA,NA,CASSQAVGFDTGELFF,TGTGCCAGCAGTCAAGCGGTAGGGTTTGACACCGGGGAGCTGTTTTTT
TRBJ2-1,TRBV4-3,NA,NA,CASSQVLRPGEQFF,TGCGCCAGCAGCCAAGTCCTCCGCCCCGGTGAGCAGTTCTTC
TRBJ1-6,TRBV6-5,NA,NA,CASSYGPIPNSPLHF,TGTGCCAGCAGTTACGGGCCCATACCGAATTCACCCCTCCACTTT
TRBJ2-1,TRBV11-3,NA,NA,CASSFDSQQFF,TGTGCCAGCAGCTTTGACAGCCAGCAGTTCTTC
TRBJ1-2,TRBV7-8,NA,NA,CASSSGGGIYGYTF,TGTGCCAGCAGCTCGGGAGGCGGTATCTATGGCTACACCTTC
TRBJ2-2,TRBV27,few,NA,CASSLWVARSTGELFF,TGTGCCAGCAGTTTATGGGTAGCGAGGTCCACCGGGGAGCTGTTTTTT
TRBJ1-2,TRBV5-3,NA,NA,CARSLLGTLLHNYGYTF,TGTGCCAGAAGCTTGTTGGGGACTTTACTCCATAACTATGGCTACACCTTC
TRBJ1-3,TRBV21-1,NA,NA,CASSRRPSGNTIYF,TGTGCCAGCAGCCGCAGGCCCTCTGGAAACACCATATATTTT
TRBJ1-3,TRBV9,NA,NA,CASSDRATGNTIYF,TGTGCCAGCAGCGACAGGGCCACTGGAAACACCATATATTTT
TRBJ1-4,TRBV5-4,NA,TRBD1,CASSFFPTGVTPFNEKLFF,TGTGCCAGCAGCTTTTTCCCGACAGGGGTTACTCCCTTTAATGAAAAACTGTTTTTT
TRBJ2-1,TRBV5-4,NA,TRBD2,CASSFGASGGRSYNEQFF,TGTGCCAGCAGTTTCGGGGCTAGCGGGGGGCGGTCCTACAATGAGCAGTTCTTC
TRBJ1-2,TRBV4-3,NA,NA,CASSQAERGSGYTF,TGCGCCAGCAGCCAAGCCGAAAGGGGCTCGGGCTACACCTTC
TRBJ2-1,TRBV3-1/TRBV3-2,NA,TRBD1,CASSQQGVNEQFF,TGTGCCAGCAGCCAACAGGGGGTGAATGAGCAGTTCTTC
TRBJ1-4,TRBV27,NA,NA,CASSGFWGDEKLFF,TGTGCCAGCAGTGGGTTCTGGGGAGATGAAAAACTGTTTTTT